This TCR beta chain was sequenced for a study of blood T cell repertoires in COVID-19. Looking at the study overall: Spain, Italy and the United States supplied samples that represented acute and convalescent COVID-19. In each case, the material was cDNA or gDNA derived from T cells, B-cell-depleted T cells, or PBMCs.

Germline CDR1 reads SGHAT; CDR2 reads FQDESV (reference sequence). CDR3 length equals 15 residues. The V and J ends lost 5 bases and 5 bases, in that order; junction bases with no gene match: 8. Authors' processing steps: The assay estimated nucleated cells by amplifying reference gene primers. The table came from immunoSEQ multiplex PCR; TCRdb's copy has only in-frame clones and leaves some out. V, J and clone size are those of that table, while D and trimming were read from the DNA. The sample gives about 55,000 clones, 82% of which show up once; 5.9% is in the top ten. Input material: peripheral blood. The chain couples TRBV11-1 to TRBJ2-5; 10 positions match TRBD2. This receptor was obtained from a human donor in a cohort sampled during active or convalescent COVID-19. The CDR3 sequence: CASSLQRGGLETQYF. The CDR3 region has the DNA TGTGCCAGCAGCCTCCAGCGGGGGGGTTTGGAGACCCAGTACTTC.